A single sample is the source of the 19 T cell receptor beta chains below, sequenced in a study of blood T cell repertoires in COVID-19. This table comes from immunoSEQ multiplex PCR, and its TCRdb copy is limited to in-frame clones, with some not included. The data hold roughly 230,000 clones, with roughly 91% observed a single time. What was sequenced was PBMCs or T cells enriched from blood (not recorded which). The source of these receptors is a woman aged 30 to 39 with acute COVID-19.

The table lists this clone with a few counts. CDR3 sequence: CASSVAGLNTEAFF. The CDR3 DNA sequence: TGTGCCAGCAGCGTAGCTGGGCTGAACACTGAAGCTTTCTTT. V gene TRBV9 combines with J gene TRBJ1-1; D ambiguous. Per germline, CDR1 SGDLS and CDR2 YYNGEE. The V end was cut by 0 bases, the J end by 0 bases, with 6 bases between. The CDR3 is 14 amino acids.

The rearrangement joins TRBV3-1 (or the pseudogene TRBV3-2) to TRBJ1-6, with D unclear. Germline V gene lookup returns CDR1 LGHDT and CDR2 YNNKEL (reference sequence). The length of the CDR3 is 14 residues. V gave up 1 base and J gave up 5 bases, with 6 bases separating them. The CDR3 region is CASSQGTDNSPLHF. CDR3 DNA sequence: TGTGCCAGCAGCCAAGGAACAGATAATTCACCCCTCCACTTT.

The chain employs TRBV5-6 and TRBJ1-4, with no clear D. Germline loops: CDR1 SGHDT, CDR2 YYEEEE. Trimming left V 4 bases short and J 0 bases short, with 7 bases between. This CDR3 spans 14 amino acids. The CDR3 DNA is TGTGCCAGCAGCCGCTCTACAACTAATGAAAAACTGTTTTTT. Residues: CASSRSTTNEKLFF.

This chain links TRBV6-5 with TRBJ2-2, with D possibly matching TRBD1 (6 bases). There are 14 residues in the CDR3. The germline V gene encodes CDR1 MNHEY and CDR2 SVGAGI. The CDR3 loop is CATGTHQGPGELFF. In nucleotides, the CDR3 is TGTGCGACCGGCACCCACCAGGGGCCCGGGGAGCTGTTTTTT.

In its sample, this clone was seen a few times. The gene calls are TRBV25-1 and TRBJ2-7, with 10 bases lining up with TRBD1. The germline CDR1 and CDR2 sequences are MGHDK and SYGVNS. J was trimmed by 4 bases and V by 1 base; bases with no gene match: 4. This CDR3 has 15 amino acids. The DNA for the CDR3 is TGTGCCAGCAGTGAATCCGGGGACAGGGGTTACGAGCAGTACTTC. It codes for CASSESGDRGYEQYF.

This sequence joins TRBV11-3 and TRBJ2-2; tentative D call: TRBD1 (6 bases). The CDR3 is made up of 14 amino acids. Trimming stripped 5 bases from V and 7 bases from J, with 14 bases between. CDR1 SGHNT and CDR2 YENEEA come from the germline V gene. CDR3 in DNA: TGTGCCAGCAGCCCGTACAGGGTCGGCGGGGAGCTGTTTTTT. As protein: CASSPYRVGGELFF.

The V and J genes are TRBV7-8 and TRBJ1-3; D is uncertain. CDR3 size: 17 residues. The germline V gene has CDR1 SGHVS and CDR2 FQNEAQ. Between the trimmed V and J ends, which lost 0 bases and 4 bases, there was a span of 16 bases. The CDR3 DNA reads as TGTGCCAGCAGCTTAGCGGTCGGCAGGCTTCTAGGAAACACCATATATTTT. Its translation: CASSLAVGRLLGNTIYF.

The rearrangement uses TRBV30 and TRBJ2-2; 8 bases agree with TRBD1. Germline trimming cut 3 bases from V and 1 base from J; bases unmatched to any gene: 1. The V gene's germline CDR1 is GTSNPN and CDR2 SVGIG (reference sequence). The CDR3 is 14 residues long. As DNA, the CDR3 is TGTGCCTGGAGGACAGGGGAGAACACCGGGGAGCTGTTTTTT. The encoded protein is CAWRTGENTGELFF. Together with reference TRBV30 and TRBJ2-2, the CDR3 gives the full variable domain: SQTIHQWPATLVQPVGSPLSLECTVEGTSNPNLYWYRQAAGRGLQLLFYSVGIGQISSEVPQNLSASRPQDRQFILSSKKLLLSDSGFYLCAWRTGENTGELFFGEGSRLTVL.

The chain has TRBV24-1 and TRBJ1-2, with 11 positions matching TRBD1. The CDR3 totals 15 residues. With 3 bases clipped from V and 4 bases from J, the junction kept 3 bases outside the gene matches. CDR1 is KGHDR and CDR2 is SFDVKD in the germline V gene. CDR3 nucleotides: TGTGCCACCAGTGATCCGGACAGGGGGCCCTATGGCTACACCTTC. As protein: CATSDPDRGPYGYTF.

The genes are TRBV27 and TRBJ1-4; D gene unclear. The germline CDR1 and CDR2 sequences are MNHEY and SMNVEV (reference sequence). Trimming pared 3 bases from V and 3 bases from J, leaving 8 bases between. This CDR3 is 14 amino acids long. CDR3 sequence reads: CASSFGHPNEKLFF. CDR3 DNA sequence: TGTGCCAGCAGTTTTGGGCATCCTAATGAAAAACTGTTTTTT. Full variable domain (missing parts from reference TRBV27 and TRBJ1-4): EAQVTQNPRYLITVTGKKLTVTCSQNMNHEYMSWYRQDPGLGLRQIYYSMNVEVTDKGDVPEGYKVSRKEKRNFPLILESPSPNQTSLYFCASSFGHPNEKLFFGSGTQLSVL.

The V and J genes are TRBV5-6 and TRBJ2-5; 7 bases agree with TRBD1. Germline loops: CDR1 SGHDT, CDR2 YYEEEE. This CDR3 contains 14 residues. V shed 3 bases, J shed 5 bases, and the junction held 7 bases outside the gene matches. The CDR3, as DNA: TGTGCCAGCAGCTATTTAGGGGGCCCGGAGACCCAGTACTTC. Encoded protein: CASSYLGGPETQYF. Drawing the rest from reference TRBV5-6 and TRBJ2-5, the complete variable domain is DAGVTQSPTHLIKTRGQQVTLRCSPKSGHDTVSWYQQALGQGPQFIFQYYEEEERQRGNFPDRFSGHQFPNYSSELNVNALLLGDSALYLCASSYLGGPETQYFGPGTRLLVL.

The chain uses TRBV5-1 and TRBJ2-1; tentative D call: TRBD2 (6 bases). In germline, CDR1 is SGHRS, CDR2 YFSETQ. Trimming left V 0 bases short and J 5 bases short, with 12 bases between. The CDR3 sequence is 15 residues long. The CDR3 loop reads CASSLEASVDNEQFF. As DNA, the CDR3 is TGCGCCAGCAGCTTGGAGGCTAGCGTGGACAATGAGCAGTTCTTC.

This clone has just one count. CDR3 protein: CASSSTPGDGYTF. CDR3 nucleotides: TGTGCCAGCAGCTCTACCCCGGGGGATGGCTACACCTTC. V is TRBV5-4 and J is TRBJ1-2, with D tentatively TRBD1 (5 bases). This CDR3 contains 13 residues. V was shortened by 3 bases and J by 6 bases, with 12 bases between the two germline ends. Germline V gene sequence: CDR1 SGHNT, CDR2 YYREEE (reference sequence).

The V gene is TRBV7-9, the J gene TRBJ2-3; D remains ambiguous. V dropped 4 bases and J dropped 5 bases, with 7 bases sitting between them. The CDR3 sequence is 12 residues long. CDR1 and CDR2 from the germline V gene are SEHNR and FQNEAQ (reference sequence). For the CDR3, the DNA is TGTGCCAGCAGCTCCGCCAGAGATACGCAGTATTTT. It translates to CASSSARDTQYF.

As DNA, the CDR3 is TGTGCCAGCAGCCATGACAGGGAAGCTTTCTTT. It codes for CASSHDREAFF. The rearrangement uses TRBV5-4 and TRBJ1-1; weak D call: TRBD1 (6 bases). V was pared by 4 bases and J by 8 bases, with 9 bases between. The CDR3 consists of 11 residues. Germline values: CDR1 SGHNT, CDR2 YYREEE (reference sequence).

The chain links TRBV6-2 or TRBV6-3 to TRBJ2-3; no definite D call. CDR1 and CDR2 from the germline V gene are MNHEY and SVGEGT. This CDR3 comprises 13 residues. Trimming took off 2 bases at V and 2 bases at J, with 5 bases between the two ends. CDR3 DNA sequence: TGTGCCAGCAGTTACCGCGACACAGATACGCAGTATTTT. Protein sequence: CASSYRDTDTQYF.

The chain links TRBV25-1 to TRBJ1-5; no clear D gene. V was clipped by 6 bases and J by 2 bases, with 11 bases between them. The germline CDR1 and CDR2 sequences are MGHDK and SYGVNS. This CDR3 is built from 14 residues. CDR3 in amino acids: CASRNLRGNQPQHF. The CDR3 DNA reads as TGTGCCAGCAGGAATTTGAGGGGCAATCAGCCCCAGCATTTT.

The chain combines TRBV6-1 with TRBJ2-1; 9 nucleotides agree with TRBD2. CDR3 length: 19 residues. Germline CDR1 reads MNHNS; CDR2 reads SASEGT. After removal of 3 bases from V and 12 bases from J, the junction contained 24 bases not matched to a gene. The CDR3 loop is CASSEGDSVIAGDTMTQFF. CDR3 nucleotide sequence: TGTGCCAGCAGTGAGGGGGACTCAGTAATAGCGGGAGATACAATGACGCAGTTCTTC.

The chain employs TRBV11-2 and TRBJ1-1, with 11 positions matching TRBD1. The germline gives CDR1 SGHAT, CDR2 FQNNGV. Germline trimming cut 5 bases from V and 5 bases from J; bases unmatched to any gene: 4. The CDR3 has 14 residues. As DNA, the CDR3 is TGTGCCAGCAGCACGGACAGGGGGCCGACTGAAGCTTTCTTT. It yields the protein CASSTDRGPTEAFF. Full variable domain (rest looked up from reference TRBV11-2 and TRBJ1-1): EAGVAQSPRYKIIEKRQSVAFWCNPISGHATLYWYQQILGQGPKLLIQFQNNGVVDDSQLPKDRFSAERLKGVDSTLKIQPAKLEDSAVYLCASSTDRGPTEAFFGQGTRLTVV.